This TCR beta chain was found in a study of blood T cells in healthy people across ages. As concerns this clonotype: Its matching antigen is unknown. The junction shows a germline mismatch at one end, possibly a read error.

Primed by a sample-barcoded 5' primer and a J-beta primer mix, a second PCR proceeded for 7 to 11 cycles. Carrying 12 random nucleotides, a template-switch adaptor labeled each individual cDNA molecule. TCRdb re-derived calls from the 5' RACE reads in MiXCR, one entry per CDR3 protein. The sample has around 850,000 distinct CDR3 sequences, about 34% seen once. CDR3 length equals 14 residues. Study-wide results and caveats: Per million T cells, TCR beta diversity dropped about linearly as age rose.

This receptor was taken from a man aged 18 to 29 in good health. The J gene is TRBJ1-2, the V gene TRBV12-3 or TRBV12-4; tentative D call: TRBD1 (5 bases). The sequenced material came from blood. DNA of the CDR3: TGTGCCAGCAGTGCGCCGACAGTAAACTATAGCTACACCTTC. The encoded protein is CASSAPTVNYSYTF.